Shown below are 29 T cell receptor beta chains from a single sample sequenced in a study of response to subunit inactivated influenza vaccine. From the RT-PCR reads, TCRdb called clonotypes with MiXCR, one entry per CDR3 protein. The sample lists 150,000 to 200,000 distinct CDR3 sequences; approximately 12% were seen once. These same records also appear under a second study, on T cells expressing NK-cell markers. As that report states: It was by 5'RACE template switching with UMIs that TCR beta cDNA was made.

The sequencing used CD8+ T cells sorted from PBMCs, collected less than 13 days after vaccination. The receptors derive from a man over 45 who received an inactivated influenza vaccine.

The genes are TRBV10-3 and TRBJ2-3; 11 bases map to TRBD2. Germline loops: CDR1 ENHRY, CDR2 SYGVKD. V lost 2 bases and J lost 3; bases outside the gene matches: 1. This CDR3 contains 15 residues. DNA for the CDR3: TGTGCCATCAGTGAGACTAGCGGGGGTACAGATACGCAGTATTTT. Encoded protein: CAISETSGGTDTQYF.

This clonotype was detected many times. The V and J genes are TRBV27 and TRBJ1-1; D remains ambiguous. This CDR3 region has 14 residues. Between the trimmed V and J ends, which lost 5 bases and 1 base, there was a span of 11 bases. Germline V gene data show CDR1 as MNHEY and CDR2 as SMNVEV (reference sequence). The CDR3 sequence: CASSAREQNTEAFF. For the CDR3, the DNA is TGTGCCAGCAGTGCCCGGGAGCAGAACACTGAAGCTTTCTTT.

The rearrangement joins TRBV30 to TRBJ2-2; 8 nucleotides align to TRBD1. J gave up 5 bases and V 1 base, and 24 bases lay outside the gene matches. This CDR3 contains 21 residues. Per germline, CDR1 GTSNPN and CDR2 SVGIG (reference sequence). For the CDR3, the DNA is TGTGCCTGGAGTGGGACCGGGACAGGACGGTCGGGACAGGAATTGACCGGGGAGCTGTTTTTT. As protein: CAWSGTGTGRSGQELTGELFF.

This sequence joins TRBV29-1 and TRBJ2-1; 12 bases align to TRBD1. The J segment lost 7 bases and the V segment lost 6 bases, leaving 7 bases of the junction unmatched. The CDR3 extends over 14 amino acids. The germline V gene encodes CDR1 SQVTM and CDR2 ANQGSEA. The CDR3 loop reads CSVDTGQGANEQFF. CDR3 nucleotides: TGCAGCGTGGATACGGGACAGGGGGCTAATGAGCAGTTCTTC.

This clonotype has more than one count but fewer than ten. The CDR3: CASSLVAVETDSVYEQYF. DNA of the CDR3: TGTGCCAGCAGCTTAGTGGCTGTGGAGACAGACTCAGTTTACGAGCAGTACTTC. The V gene is TRBV11-2, the J gene TRBJ2-7; D possibly corresponds to TRBD1 (5 bases). The germline gives CDR1 SGHAT, CDR2 FQNNGV. V dropped 1 base and J dropped 4 bases, with 23 bases sitting between them. CDR3 length: 18 residues.

This clonotype showed up just a few times. The chain joins TRBV14 to TRBJ2-7; D is perhaps TRBD2 (5 bases). CDR3 length equals 16 residues. V was pared by 3 bases and J by 5 bases, with 20 bases between. Germline CDR1 and CDR2: SGHDN and FVKESK. CDR3 residues: CASSHSFGESEDEQYF. CDR3 in DNA: TGTGCCAGCAGCCACTCATTCGGGGAGTCTGAGGACGAGCAGTACTTC.

This clonotype was observed a few times. V gene TRBV12-3 or TRBV12-4 combines with J gene TRBJ2-5; 12 bases align to TRBD2. This CDR3 spans 17 amino acids. V shed 3 bases, J shed 4 bases, and the junction held 9 bases outside the gene matches. In DNA form, the CDR3 reads TGTGCCAGCAGTTTGGCTAGCGGGGGGGCCCTGGGAGAGACCCAGTACTTC. Residues: CASSLASGGALGETQYF.

The table lists this clonotype with a few counts. This chain uses TRBV4-1 with TRBJ1-5, with D tentatively TRBD1 (5 bases). The CDR3 covers 15 residues. V lost 1 base and J lost 0, with 7 bases in between. Germline V gene data show CDR1 as MGHRA and CDR2 as YSYEKL. CDR3 amino acids: CASSQGGSSNQPQHF. CDR3 DNA: TGCGCCAGCAGCCAAGGGGGGTCTAGCAATCAGCCCCAGCATTTT.

V is TRBV27 and J is TRBJ2-2; 12 bases agree with TRBD2. Per the germline V gene, CDR1 is MNHEY and CDR2 is SMNVEV (reference sequence). This CDR3 region has 18 residues. Germline trimming cut 0 bases from V and 3 bases from J; bases unmatched to any gene: 5. The chain's CDR3 is CASSLSVGLAGDTGELFF. The CDR3, as DNA: TGTGCCAGCAGTTTATCGGTGGGACTAGCGGGTGACACCGGGGAGCTGTTTTTT.

The table lists this clonotype with a few counts. The V gene is TRBV6-2 or TRBV6-3, the J gene TRBJ2-1; D might be TRBD1 (6 bases). CDR1 is MNHEY, CDR2 SVGEGT, per germline. The CDR3 has 12 residues. Trimming pared 5 bases from V and 14 bases from J, leaving 16 bases between. The CDR3 protein is CASSGPNRVEFF. Written as DNA, the CDR3 is TGTGCCAGCAGTGGACCGAACAGGGTGGAGTTCTTC.

The chain carries TRBV6-1 and TRBJ2-5; 10 bases agree with TRBD2. This CDR3 has 15 amino acids. Trimming cost V 5 bases and J 1 base; bases outside gene matches: 4. Looked up from germline, CDR1 is MNHNS and CDR2 is SASEGT. This chain's CDR3 is CASSKRTSGQETQYF. The CDR3, as DNA: TGTGCCAGCAGTAAAAGGACTAGCGGCCAAGAGACCCAGTACTTC.

This clonotype has a count of ten or more. The V gene is TRBV12-3 or TRBV12-4, the J gene TRBJ1-5; D gene uncertain. The CDR3 contains 12 residues. Trimming removed 3 bases at V and 6 bases at J, with 6 bases between. CDR3 DNA: TGTGCCAGCAGTTTTTCCGGTCAGCCCCAGCATTTT. This encodes CASSFSGQPQHF.

At least ten counts were recorded for this clonotype. V gene TRBV12-3 or TRBV12-4 combines with J gene TRBJ2-1; D is undetermined. V lost 3 bases to trimming and J lost 1 base, with 7 bases between them. The CDR3 has 14 residues. CDR3 nucleotide sequence: TGTGCCAGCAGTTTCCGGGTGTCCTACAATGAGCAGTTCTTC. Translated: CASSFRVSYNEQFF.

This clonotype was seen repeatedly, ten times or more. The rearrangement joins TRBV7-2 to TRBJ2-7, with D tentatively TRBD2 (6 bases). Germline V gene sequence: CDR1 SGHTA, CDR2 FQGNSA. The V end lost 0 bases, the J end lost 2 bases, and 17 bases lay between the germline ends. CDR3 size: 17 residues. This CDR3 is CASSLAQYGLLTYEQYF. CDR3 DNA: TGTGCCAGCAGCTTAGCGCAGTATGGACTATTGACCTACGAGCAGTACTTC. Drawing the rest from reference TRBV7-2 and TRBJ2-7, the complete variable domain is GAGVSQSPSNKVTEKGKDVELRCDPISGHTALYWYRQSLGQGLEFLIYFQGNSAPDKSGLPSDRFSAERTGGSVSTLTIQRTQQEDSAVYLCASSLAQYGLLTYEQYFGPGTRLTVT.

This clonotype was seen more than once but under ten times. The chain links TRBV7-2 to TRBJ2-7; D is possibly TRBD2 (6 bases). The CDR3 has 11 residues. V was pared by 6 bases and J by 7 bases, with 10 bases between. Germline loops: CDR1 SGHTA, CDR2 FQGNSA. The CDR3 sequence: CASRGDWEQYF. The CDR3 DNA reads TGTGCCAGCAGGGGGGACTGGGAGCAGTACTTC.

The chain combines TRBV7-8 with TRBJ2-5, with D perhaps TRBD2 (6 bases). Germline lookup yields CDR1 SGHVS and CDR2 FQNEAQ. This CDR3 is 15 amino acids long. V was trimmed by 5 bases and J by 6 bases, leaving 19 bases between them. The CDR3 region is CASSVWGDKAKTQYF. Here the CDR3 DNA reads TGTGCCAGCAGCGTGTGGGGGGATAAGGCGAAGACCCAGTACTTC. Supplemented by reference TRBV7-8 and TRBJ2-5, the full variable domain reads GAGVSQSPRYKVAKRGQDVALRCDPISGHVSLFWYQQALGQGPEFLTYFQNEAQLDKSGLPSDRFFAERPEGSVSTLKIQRTQQEDSAVYLCASSVWGDKAKTQYFGPGTRLLVL.

This clonotype was recorded once. The chain employs TRBV23-1 and TRBJ2-4, with TRBD1 matching over 9 bases. TRBV23-1 is given ORF status, its function remaining uncertain. CDR3 length: 18 amino acids. After removal of 2 bases from V and 1 base from J, the junction contained 9 bases not matched to a gene. CDR3: CASSQLLGQGIAKNIQYF. DNA of the CDR3: TGCGCCAGCAGTCAACTCCTAGGACAGGGGATTGCCAAAAACATTCAGTACTTC.

This clonotype was counted a single time. The rearrangement joins TRBV4-1 to TRBJ1-1; weak D call: TRBD1 (5 bases). Per germline, CDR1 MGHRA and CDR2 YSYEKL. The CDR3 consists of 14 residues. The germline V and J ends were trimmed by 0 bases and 4 bases, with 9 bases remaining between them. CDR3 nucleotides: TGCGCCAGCAGCCAAGAGGGGGTGAGCACTGAAGCTTTCTTT. This translates into CASSQEGVSTEAFF.

The chain is built from TRBV4-3 and TRBJ2-5, with TRBD1 matching over 8 bases. This CDR3 is built from 16 residues. In germline, CDR1 is LGHNA, CDR2 YSLEER. V lost 1 base and J lost 1; bases outside the gene matches: 5. The CDR3 spells CASSQVLDRGQETQYF. For the CDR3, the DNA is TGCGCCAGCAGCCAAGTCCTCGACAGGGGCCAAGAGACCCAGTACTTC.

This clonotype turned up a few times. This sequence joins TRBV7-9 and TRBJ1-2; D gene ambiguous. Germline lookup yields CDR1 SEHNR and CDR2 FQNEAQ (reference sequence). The CDR3 length is 14 residues. Trimming stripped 1 base from V and 6 bases from J, with 12 bases between. The CDR3 loop reads CASSLGADPDGYTF. The CDR3 DNA sequence: TGTGCCAGCAGCTTAGGGGCGGATCCTGATGGCTACACCTTC.

This clonotype has a handful of counts. This rearrangement joins TRBV4-1 to TRBJ2-2; 15 bases are shared with TRBD2. The CDR3 consists of 21 residues. CDR1 is MGHRA and CDR2 is YSYEKL in the germline V gene. The junction had 12 bases not matched to a gene; V was cut back by 0 bases and J by 4 bases. The CDR3 reads CASSQESWTSGRALGTGELFF. The CDR3 coding sequence is TGCGCCAGCAGCCAAGAATCCTGGACTAGCGGGAGGGCCTTGGGCACCGGGGAGCTGTTTTTT.

This clonotype was counted ten times or more. This chain uses TRBV27 with TRBJ2-3; D tentatively fits TRBD1 or TRBD2 (6 bases each). V lost 2 bases to trimming and J lost 1 base, with 10 bases between them. The CDR3 is made up of 15 amino acids. Germline CDR1 reads MNHEY; CDR2 reads SMNVEV (reference sequence). CDR3: CASSLEGGRTDTQYF. CDR3 DNA: TGTGCCAGCAGTTTAGAGGGGGGCCGCACAGATACGCAGTATTTT.

The V and J genes are TRBV6-1 and TRBJ1-5; perhaps TRBD1 as D (6 bases). From germline, CDR1 is MNHNS and CDR2 SASEGT. The V end lost 6 bases, the J end lost 6 bases, and 12 bases lay between the germline ends. This CDR3 contains 13 residues. CDR3 nucleotides: TGTGCCAGCAGCGCAGGGGTGGGTCAGCCCCAGCATTTT. Its translation: CASSAGVGQPQHF.

The rearrangement joins TRBV5-1 to TRBJ1-2, with D unresolved. The germline V gene has CDR1 SGHRS and CDR2 YFSETQ. Trimming left V 0 bases short and J 5 bases short, with 11 bases between. The CDR3 length is 14 residues. CDR3 in amino acids: CASSLATPSYGYTF. CDR3 nucleotide sequence: TGCGCCAGCAGCTTGGCCACACCGTCGTATGGCTACACCTTC.

V gene TRBV19 combines with J gene TRBJ2-7, with unresolved D. V shed 2 bases and J shed 7 bases, with 12 bases lying between them. The CDR3 is made up of 13 amino acids. Per germline, CDR1 LNHDA and CDR2 SQIVND (reference sequence). DNA of the CDR3: TGTGCCAGTAGTATAACCCTAGTCCGGGAGCAGTACTTC. Amino acids: CASSITLVREQYF.

This clonotype was seen repeatedly, ten times or more. The rearrangement uses TRBV4-1 and TRBJ2-5, with a weak D call TRBD1 (5 bases). CDR3 size: 15 residues. The germline CDR1 and CDR2 sequences are MGHRA and YSYEKL. With 0 bases removed from V and 5 bases from J, the gap between germline ends came to 13 bases. As DNA, the CDR3 is TGCGCCAGCAGCCAAGAAAAGGGGCCGTGGGAGACCCAGTACTTC. This sequence encodes CASSQEKGPWETQYF.

This clonotype occurred a few times. This sequence joins TRBV25-1 and TRBJ2-1; TRBD2 is a possible D gene (5 bases). The V end lost 4 bases, the J end lost 8 bases, and 21 bases lay between the germline ends. The germline gives CDR1 MGHDK, CDR2 SYGVNS. The CDR3 runs to 16 residues. In DNA, the CDR3 is TGTGCCAGCAGTGTCGGCCGGGCGGGCCCCTGGGATGAGCAGTTCTTC. Amino acid sequence: CASSVGRAGPWDEQFF.

The V and J genes are TRBV10-3 and TRBJ1-2; maybe TRBD1 (5 bases). This CDR3 contains 15 residues. Trimming cost V 3 bases and J 4 bases, with 15 bases left between them. Per germline, CDR1 ENHRY and CDR2 SYGVKD. CDR3 protein: CAISDTGSAGYGYTF. CDR3 bases: TGTGCCATCAGTGATACAGGCTCGGCGGGCTATGGCTACACCTTC.

The chain combines TRBV10-3 with TRBJ2-6, with D perhaps being TRBD1 or TRBD2 (5 bases each). The CDR3 contains 17 residues. V lost 4 bases and J lost 3, with 16 bases in between. Germline V gives CDR1 ENHRY, CDR2 SYGVKD. CDR3 loop: CAISVPYRGGGANVLTF. The CDR3, as DNA: TGTGCCATCAGTGTCCCCTACCGGGGCGGTGGGGCCAACGTCCTGACTTTC.